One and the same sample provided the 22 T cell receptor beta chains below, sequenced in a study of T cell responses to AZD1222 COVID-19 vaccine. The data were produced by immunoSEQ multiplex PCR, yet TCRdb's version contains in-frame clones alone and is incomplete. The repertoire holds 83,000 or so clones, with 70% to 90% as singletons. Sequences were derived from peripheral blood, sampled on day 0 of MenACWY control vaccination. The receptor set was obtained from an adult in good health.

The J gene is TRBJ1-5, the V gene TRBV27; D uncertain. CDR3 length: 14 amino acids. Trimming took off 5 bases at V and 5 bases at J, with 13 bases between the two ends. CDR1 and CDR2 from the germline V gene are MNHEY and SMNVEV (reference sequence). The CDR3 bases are TGTGCCAGCAGTCCAGAGAACAACCATCAGCCCCAGCATTTT. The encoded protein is CASSPENNHQPQHF.

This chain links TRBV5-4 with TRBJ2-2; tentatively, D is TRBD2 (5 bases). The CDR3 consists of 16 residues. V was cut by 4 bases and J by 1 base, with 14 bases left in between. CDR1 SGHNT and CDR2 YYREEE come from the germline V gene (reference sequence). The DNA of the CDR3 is TGTGCCAGCAGCCTCTCTTGGGGAGTGAACACCGGGGAGCTGTTTTTT. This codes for CASSLSWGVNTGELFF.

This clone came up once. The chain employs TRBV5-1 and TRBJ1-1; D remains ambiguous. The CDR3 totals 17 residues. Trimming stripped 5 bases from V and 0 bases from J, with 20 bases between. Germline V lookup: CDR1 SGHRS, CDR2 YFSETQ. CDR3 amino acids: CASSPGRGEALNTEAFF. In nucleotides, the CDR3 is TGCGCCAGCAGTCCCGGTCGGGGAGAGGCTTTGAACACTGAAGCTTTCTTT. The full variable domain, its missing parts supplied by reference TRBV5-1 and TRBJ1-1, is KAGVTQTPRYLIKTRGQQVTLSCSPISGHRSVSWYQQTPGQGLQFLFEYFSETQRNKGNFPGRFSGRQFSNSRSEMNVSTLELGDSALYLCASSPGRGEALNTEAFFGQGTRLTVV.

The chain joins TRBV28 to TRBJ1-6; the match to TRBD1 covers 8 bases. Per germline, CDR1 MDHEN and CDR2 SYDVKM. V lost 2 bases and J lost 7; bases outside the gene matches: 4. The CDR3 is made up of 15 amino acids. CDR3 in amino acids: CASSLGQGGNSPLHF. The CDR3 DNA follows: TGTGCCAGCAGTTTAGGACAGGGTGGAAATTCACCCCTCCACTTT.

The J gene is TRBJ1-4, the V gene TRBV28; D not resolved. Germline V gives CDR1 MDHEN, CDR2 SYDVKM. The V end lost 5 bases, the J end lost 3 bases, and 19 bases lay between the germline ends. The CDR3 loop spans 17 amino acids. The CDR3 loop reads CASSPILGQAANEKLFF. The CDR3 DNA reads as TGTGCCAGCAGTCCGATCCTCGGGCAAGCGGCTAATGAAAAACTGTTTTTT.

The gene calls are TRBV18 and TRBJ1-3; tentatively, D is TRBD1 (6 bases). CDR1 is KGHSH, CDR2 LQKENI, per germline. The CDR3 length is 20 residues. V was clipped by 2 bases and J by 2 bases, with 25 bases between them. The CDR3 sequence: CASSPIGGQGKMIAGNTIYF. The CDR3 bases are TGTGCCAGCTCACCAATCGGGGGCCAGGGGAAAATGATTGCTGGAAACACCATATATTTT.

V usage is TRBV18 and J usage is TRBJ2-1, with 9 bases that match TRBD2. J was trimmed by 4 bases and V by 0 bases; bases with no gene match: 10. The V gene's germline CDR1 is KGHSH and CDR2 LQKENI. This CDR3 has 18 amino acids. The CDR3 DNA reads TGTGCCAGCTCACCACCAACTTACGTAGCGGGAGTTTACAATGAGCAGTTCTTC. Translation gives CASSPPTYVAGVYNEQFF.

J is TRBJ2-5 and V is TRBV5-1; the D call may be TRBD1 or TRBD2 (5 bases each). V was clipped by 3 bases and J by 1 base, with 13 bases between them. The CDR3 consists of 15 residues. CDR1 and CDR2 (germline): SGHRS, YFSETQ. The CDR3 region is CASSWGSRSQETQYF. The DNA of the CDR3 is TGCGCCAGCAGCTGGGGGTCCCGGTCCCAAGAGACCCAGTACTTC.

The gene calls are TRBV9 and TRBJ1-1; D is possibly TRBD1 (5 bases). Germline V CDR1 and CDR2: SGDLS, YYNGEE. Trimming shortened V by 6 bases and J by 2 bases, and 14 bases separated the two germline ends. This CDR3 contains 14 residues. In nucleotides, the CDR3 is TGTGCCAGCACCCCTGGGACGGCCAACACTGAAGCTTTCTTT. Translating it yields CASTPGTANTEAFF.

CDR3 nucleotide sequence: TGTGCCATCAGTGAGTCTCACACCCGGGACACTGAAGCTTTCTTT. Translation: CAISESHTRDTEAFF. The rearrangement uses TRBV10-3 and TRBJ1-1; no clear D gene. From germline, CDR1 is ENHRY and CDR2 SYGVKD. The CDR3 consists of 15 residues. V was trimmed by 0 bases and J by 3 bases, leaving 11 bases between them.

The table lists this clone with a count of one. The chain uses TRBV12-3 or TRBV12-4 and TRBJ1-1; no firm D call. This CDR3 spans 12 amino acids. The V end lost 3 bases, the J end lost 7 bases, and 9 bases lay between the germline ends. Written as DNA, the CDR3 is TGTGCCAGCAGTTTTGGCAGTTATGAAGCTTTCTTT. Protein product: CASSFGSYEAFF.

DNA of the CDR3: TGTGCTATACCGGGACAGGGTACTGAAGCTTTCTTT. Translation gives CAIPGQGTEAFF. The chain recombines TRBV30 with TRBJ1-1, with 9 positions matching TRBD1. The CDR3 contains 12 residues. Germline CDR1 reads GTSNPN; CDR2 reads SVGIG (reference sequence).

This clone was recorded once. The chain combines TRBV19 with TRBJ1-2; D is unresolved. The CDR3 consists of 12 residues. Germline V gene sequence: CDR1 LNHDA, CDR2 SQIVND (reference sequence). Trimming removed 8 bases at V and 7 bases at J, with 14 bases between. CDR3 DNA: TGTGCCAGTTATAGAGCCGCTGTTGGCTACACCTTC. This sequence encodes CASYRAAVGYTF.

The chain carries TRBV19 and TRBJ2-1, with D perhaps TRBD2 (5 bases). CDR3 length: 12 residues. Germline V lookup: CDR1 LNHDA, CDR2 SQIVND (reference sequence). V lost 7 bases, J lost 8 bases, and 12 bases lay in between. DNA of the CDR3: TGTGCCAGTATGCGGGCCTCCCATGAGCAGTTCTTC. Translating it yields CASMRASHEQFF.

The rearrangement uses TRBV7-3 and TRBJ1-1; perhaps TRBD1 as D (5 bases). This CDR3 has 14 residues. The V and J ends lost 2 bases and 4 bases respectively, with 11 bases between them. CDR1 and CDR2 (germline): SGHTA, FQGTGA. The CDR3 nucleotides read TGTGCCAGCAGCTTACAGGGCTCCTCCACTGAAGCTTTCTTT. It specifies CASSLQGSSTEAFF.

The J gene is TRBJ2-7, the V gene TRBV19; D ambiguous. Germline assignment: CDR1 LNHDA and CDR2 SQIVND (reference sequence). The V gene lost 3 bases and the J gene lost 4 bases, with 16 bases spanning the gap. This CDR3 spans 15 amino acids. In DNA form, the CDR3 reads TGTGCCAGTAGTATCAGTGGTGGCTCCTCGTACGAGCAGTACTTC. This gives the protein CASSISGGSSYEQYF.

The CDR3 region is CASSFQSGSGYTF. The CDR3 DNA reads TGTGCCAGCAGTTTTCAGTCAGGGAGTGGCTACACCTTC. The chain couples TRBV27 to TRBJ1-2, with D possibly matching TRBD1 (5 bases). CDR3 length: 13 amino acids. The V gene's germline CDR1 is MNHEY and CDR2 SMNVEV (reference sequence). Trimming removed 3 bases from V and 7 bases from J, with 12 bases in between.

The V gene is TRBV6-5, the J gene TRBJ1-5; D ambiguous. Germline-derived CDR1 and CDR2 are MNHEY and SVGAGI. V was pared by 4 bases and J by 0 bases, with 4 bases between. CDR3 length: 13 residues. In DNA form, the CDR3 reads TGTGCCAGCAGTTGGTCTAGCAATCAGCCCCAGCATTTT. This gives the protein CASSWSSNQPQHF.

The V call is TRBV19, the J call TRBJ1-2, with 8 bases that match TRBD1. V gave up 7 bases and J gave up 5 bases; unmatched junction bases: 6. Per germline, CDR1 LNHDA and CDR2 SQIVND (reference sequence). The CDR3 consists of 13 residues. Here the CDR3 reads CASTWDRPYGYTF. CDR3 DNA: TGTGCCAGTACTTGGGACAGGCCTTATGGCTACACCTTC.

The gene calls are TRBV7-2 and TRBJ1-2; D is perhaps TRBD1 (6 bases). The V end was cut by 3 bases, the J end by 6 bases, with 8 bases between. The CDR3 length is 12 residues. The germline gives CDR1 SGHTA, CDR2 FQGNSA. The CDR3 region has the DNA TGTGCCAGCAGCTTTGGGGGCAATGGCTACACCTTC. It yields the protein CASSFGGNGYTF. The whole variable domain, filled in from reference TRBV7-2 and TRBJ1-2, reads GAGVSQSPSNKVTEKGKDVELRCDPISGHTALYWYRQSLGQGLEFLIYFQGNSAPDKSGLPSDRFSAERTGGSVSTLTIQRTQQEDSAVYLCASSFGGNGYTFGSGTRLTVV.

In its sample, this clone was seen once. CDR3 nucleotides: TGCGCCAGCAGTGTACAGACAGCCAAAAACATTCAGTACTTC. Amino acids: CASSVQTAKNIQYF. The chain couples TRBV10-2 to TRBJ2-4, with unresolved D. The CDR3 length is 14 residues. CDR1 and CDR2 (germline): WSHSY, SAAADI. V dropped 4 bases and J dropped 0 bases, with 7 bases sitting between them.

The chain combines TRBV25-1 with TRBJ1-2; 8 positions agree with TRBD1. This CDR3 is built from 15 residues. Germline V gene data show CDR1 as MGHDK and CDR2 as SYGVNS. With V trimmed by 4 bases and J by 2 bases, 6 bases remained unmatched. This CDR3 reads CASSAGQGLNYGYTF. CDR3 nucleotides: TGTGCCAGCAGTGCCGGACAGGGCCTGAACTATGGCTACACCTTC.